This entry is about one TCR beta chain. Its antigen is still unknown. Autoimmune disease history or systemic immunosuppression excluded patients. This specimen comes from a study of OX40 agonist ivuxolimab in advanced cancers. Study-level points and caveats: It was also the case that some nonresponders had low normalized T-cell clonal expansion. Clones of CD4+ and CD8+ blood T cells grew by week 6 at doses of 0.1 to 3.0 mg/kg. Relative to CD4+, CD8+ T cells held more expanded clones on average.

Repertoires were generated with immunoSEQ multiplex PCR, while TCRdb's copy carries only in-frame clones and drops some. Among about 20,000 clones listed, less than 85% were seen once. The material sequenced was CD4+ or CD8+ T cells sorted from blood, taken in a trial of the OX40 agonist ivuxolimab. This TCR was sampled from an adult with an advanced solid tumor such as melanoma, head and neck, liver or kidney cancer.

CDR3 protein: CASSPRGDTTYEQYF. CDR3 DNA: TGTGCCAGCAGCCCTCGTGGGGACACTACCTACGAGCAGTACTTC. The rearrangement links TRBV7-9 to TRBJ2-7; tentative D call: TRBD1 (6 bases). There are 15 residues in the CDR3. V gave up 5 bases and J gave up 2 bases, with 16 bases separating them. Germline CDR1 and CDR2: SEHNR and FQNEAQ (reference sequence). Full variable domain (outside the CDR3, taken from reference TRBV7-9 and TRBJ2-7): DTGVSQNPRHKITKRGQNVTFRCDPISEHNRLYWYRQTLGQGPEFLTYFQNEAQLEKSRLLSDRFSAERPKGSFSTLEIQRTEQGDSAMYLCASSPRGDTTYEQYFGPGTRLTVT.